This TCR beta chain was recovered during a study of technical replicates of blood from a handful of donors. Produced via immunoSEQ multiplex PCR; TCRdb's table is partial and in-frame only. The sample shows roughly 65,000 clones, about 87% of them seen only once. The sequence came from a human donor in good health. Some clones in this sample may be carry-over from other donors' samples. Sequencing input: PBMCs.

CDR3 in amino acids: CASSYGVAREYEQYF. The CDR3 nucleotides are TGTGCCAGCAGTTACGGGGTAGCGAGGGAGTACGAGCAGTACTTC. The gene calls are TRBV6-5 and TRBJ2-7; D is possibly TRBD2 (5 bases). CDR3 length: 15 residues. The ends were cut back, 2 bases at V and 4 bases at J, with 15 bases in the middle. Germline CDR1 is MNHEY and CDR2 is SVGAGI.